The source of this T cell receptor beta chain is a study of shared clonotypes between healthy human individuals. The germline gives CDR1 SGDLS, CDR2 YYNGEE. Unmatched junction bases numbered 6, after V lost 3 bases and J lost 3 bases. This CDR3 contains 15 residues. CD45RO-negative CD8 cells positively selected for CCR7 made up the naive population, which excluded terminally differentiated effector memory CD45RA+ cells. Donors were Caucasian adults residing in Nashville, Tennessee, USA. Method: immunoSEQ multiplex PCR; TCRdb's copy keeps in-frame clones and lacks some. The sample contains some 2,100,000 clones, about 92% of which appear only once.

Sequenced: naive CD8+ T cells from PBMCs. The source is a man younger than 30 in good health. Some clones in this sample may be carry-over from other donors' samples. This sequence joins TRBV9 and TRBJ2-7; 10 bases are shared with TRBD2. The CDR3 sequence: CASSGLAGGLYEQYF. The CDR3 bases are TGTGCCAGCAGCGGATTAGCGGGAGGTCTCTACGAGCAGTACTTC.